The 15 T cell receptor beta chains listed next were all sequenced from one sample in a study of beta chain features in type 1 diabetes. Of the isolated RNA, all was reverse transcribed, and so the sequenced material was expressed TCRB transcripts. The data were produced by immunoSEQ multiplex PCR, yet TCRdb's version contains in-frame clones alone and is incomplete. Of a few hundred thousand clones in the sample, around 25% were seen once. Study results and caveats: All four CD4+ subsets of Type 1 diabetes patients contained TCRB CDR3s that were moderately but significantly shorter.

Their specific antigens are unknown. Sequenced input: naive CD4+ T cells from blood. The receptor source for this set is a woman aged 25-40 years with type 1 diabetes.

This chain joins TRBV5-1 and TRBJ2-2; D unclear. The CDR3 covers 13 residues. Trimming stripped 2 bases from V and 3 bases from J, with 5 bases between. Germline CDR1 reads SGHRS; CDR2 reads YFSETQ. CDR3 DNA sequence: TGCGCCAGCAGCTTTTCGGACACCGGGGAGCTGTTTTTT. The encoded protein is CASSFSDTGELFF.

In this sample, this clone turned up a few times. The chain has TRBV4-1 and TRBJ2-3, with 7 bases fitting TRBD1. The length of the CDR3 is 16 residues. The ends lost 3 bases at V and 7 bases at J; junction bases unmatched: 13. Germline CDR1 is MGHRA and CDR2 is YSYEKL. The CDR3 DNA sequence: TGCGCCAGCAGCCACAAACGGGACAGCAAAGACCATACGCAGTATTTT. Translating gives CASSHKRDSKDHTQYF.

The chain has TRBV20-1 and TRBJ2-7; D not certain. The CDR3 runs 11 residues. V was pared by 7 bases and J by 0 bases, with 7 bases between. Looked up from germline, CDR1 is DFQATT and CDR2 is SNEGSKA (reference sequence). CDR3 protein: CSVSRSYEQYF. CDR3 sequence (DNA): TGCAGTGTATCCCGCTCCTACGAGCAGTACTTC.

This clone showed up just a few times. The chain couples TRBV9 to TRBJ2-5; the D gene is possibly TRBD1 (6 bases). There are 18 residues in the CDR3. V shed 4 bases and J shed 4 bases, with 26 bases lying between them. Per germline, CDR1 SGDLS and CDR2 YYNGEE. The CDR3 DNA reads TGTGCCAGCAGCCCGCCCCATACTTCGAGGGGCAGGGGAGAGACCCAGTACTTC. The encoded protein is CASSPPHTSRGRGETQYF.

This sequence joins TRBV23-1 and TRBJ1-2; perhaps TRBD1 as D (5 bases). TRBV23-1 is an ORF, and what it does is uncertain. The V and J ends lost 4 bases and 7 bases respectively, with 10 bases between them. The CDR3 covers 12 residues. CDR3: CASSRGGCGYTF. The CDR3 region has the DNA TGCGCCAGCAGTCGCGGGGGTTGTGGCTACACCTTC.

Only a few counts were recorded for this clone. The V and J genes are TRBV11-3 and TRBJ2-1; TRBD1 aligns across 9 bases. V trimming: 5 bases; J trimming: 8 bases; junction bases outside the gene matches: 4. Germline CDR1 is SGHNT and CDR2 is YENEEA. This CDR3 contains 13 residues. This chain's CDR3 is CASSPGQGYEQFF. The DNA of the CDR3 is TGTGCCAGCAGCCCGGGACAGGGCTATGAGCAGTTCTTC.

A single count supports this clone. The CDR3 DNA follows: TGTGCCAGCAGTGTGACACGGAATAGCAATCAGCCCCAGCATTTT. This sequence encodes CASSVTRNSNQPQHF. The chain employs TRBV6-1 and TRBJ1-5; D gene uncertain. Germline assignment: CDR1 MNHNS and CDR2 SASEGT. CDR3 size: 15 residues. V dropped 4 bases and J dropped 0 bases, with 10 bases sitting between them.

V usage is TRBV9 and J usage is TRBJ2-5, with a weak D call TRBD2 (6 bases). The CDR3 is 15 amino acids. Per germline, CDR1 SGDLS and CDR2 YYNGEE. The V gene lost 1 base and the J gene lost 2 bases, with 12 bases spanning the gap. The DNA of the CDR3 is TGTGCCAGCAGCGTATACGGGGGATGGCAAGAGACCCAGTACTTC. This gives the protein CASSVYGGWQETQYF.

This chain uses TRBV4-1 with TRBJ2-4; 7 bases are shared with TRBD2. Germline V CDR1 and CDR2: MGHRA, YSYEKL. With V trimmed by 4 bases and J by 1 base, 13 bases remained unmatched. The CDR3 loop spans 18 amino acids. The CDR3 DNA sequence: TGCGCCAGCAGCCTCCCAGCTTGGGGGGGGGTTGCCAAAAACATTCAGTACTTC. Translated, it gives CASSLPAWGGVAKNIQYF.

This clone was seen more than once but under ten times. CDR3 loop: CASSSDRYEQYF. For the CDR3, the DNA is TGTGCCAGCTCATCAGACAGATACGAGCAGTACTTC. The rearrangement joins TRBV18 to TRBJ2-7, with a possible D match to TRBD1 (5 bases). The germline gives CDR1 KGHSH, CDR2 LQKENI. This CDR3 region has 12 residues. V lost 5 bases and J lost 4, with 9 bases in between.

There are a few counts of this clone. The CDR3 nucleotides read TGCAGCGTGGGGGGGGGAAGAAGTGAAAAACTGTTTTTT. It specifies CSVGGGRSEKLFF. The chain links TRBV29-1 to TRBJ1-4; D may be TRBD1 (5 bases). The germline V gene has CDR1 SQVTM and CDR2 ANQGSEA. V lost 6 bases to trimming and J lost 7 bases, with 15 bases between them. CDR3 length: 13 amino acids.

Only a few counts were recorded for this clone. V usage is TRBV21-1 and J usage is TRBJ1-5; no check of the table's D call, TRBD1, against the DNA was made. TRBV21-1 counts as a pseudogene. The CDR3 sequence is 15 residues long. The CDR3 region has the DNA TGTGCCACGTACCTTGGACAGCCTAGCAATCAGCCCCAGCATTTT. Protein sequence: CATYLGQPSNQPQHF.

The CDR3 DNA follows: TGCGCCAGCAGCTCCCCAACTAGCGGAGATAACACCGGGGAGCTGTTTTTT. Protein: CASSSPTSGDNTGELFF. The gene calls are TRBV5-1 and TRBJ2-2, with TRBD2 identical over 8 bases. V gave up 3 bases and J gave up 2 bases; unmatched junction bases: 9. Germline V gene sequence: CDR1 SGHRS, CDR2 YFSETQ. The CDR3 is made up of 17 amino acids.

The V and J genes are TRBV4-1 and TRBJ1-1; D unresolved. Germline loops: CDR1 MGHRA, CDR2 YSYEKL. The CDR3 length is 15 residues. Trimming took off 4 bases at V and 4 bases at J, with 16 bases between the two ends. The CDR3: CASSPEVGLRTEAFF. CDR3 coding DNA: TGCGCCAGCAGCCCGGAGGTAGGTCTGCGCACTGAAGCTTTCTTT.

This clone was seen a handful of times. The CDR3 DNA reads as TGTGCCAGCAGCTTGGCTAGCGGGATTTCGGAGCAGTTCTTC. This codes for CASSLASGISEQFF. The chain joins TRBV7-3 to TRBJ2-1; 9 bases line up with TRBD2. Germline V gene sequence: CDR1 SGHTA, CDR2 FQGTGA. Trimming took 3 bases from V and 10 from J; bases not matched to a gene: 7. This CDR3 has 14 residues.